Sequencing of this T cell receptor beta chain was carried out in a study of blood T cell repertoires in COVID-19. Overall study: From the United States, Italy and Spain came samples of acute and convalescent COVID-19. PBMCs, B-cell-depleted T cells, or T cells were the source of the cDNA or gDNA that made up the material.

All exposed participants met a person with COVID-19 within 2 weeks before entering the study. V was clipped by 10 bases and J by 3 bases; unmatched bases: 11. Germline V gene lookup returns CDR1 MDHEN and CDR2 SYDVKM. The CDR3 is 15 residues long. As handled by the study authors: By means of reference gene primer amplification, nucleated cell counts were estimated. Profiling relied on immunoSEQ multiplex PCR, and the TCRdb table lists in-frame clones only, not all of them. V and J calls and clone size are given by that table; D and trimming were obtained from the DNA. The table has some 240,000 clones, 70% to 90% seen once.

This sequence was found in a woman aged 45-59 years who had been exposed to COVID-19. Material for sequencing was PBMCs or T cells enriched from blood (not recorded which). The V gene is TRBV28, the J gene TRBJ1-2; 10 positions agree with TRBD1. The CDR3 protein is CATLRQGALDYGYTF. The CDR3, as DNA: TGTGCCACATTAAGACAGGGGGCGTTAGACTATGGCTACACCTTC.